This section outlines one T cell receptor beta chain sequence together with its context. Trimming cost V 3 bases and J 3 bases, with 10 bases left between them. Germline loops: CDR1 WNHNN, CDR2 SYGVQD (reference sequence). This CDR3 region has 14 residues. The data were obtained in a study of PD-L1 blockade in urothelial cancer. Study at large: Male sex and bladder-origin urothelial cancer characterized about 85% of the 29 patients.

Each PCR received spiked synthetic TCR analog templates. The assay was immunoSEQ multiplex PCR, and TCRdb's table has in-frame clones only and misses some. The sample yields more than 65,000 clones, 87% seen once. The clonotype comes from a woman aged 70-85 years with urothelial cancer. This sequence joins TRBV10-1 and TRBJ2-3; perhaps TRBD2 as D (6 bases). This specimen was PBMCs, taken around atezolizumab (anti-PD-L1) treatment. Here the CDR3 reads CASSDTGVTDTQYF. CDR3 coding DNA: TGCGCCAGCAGTGATACGGGAGTGACAGATACGCAGTATTTT.